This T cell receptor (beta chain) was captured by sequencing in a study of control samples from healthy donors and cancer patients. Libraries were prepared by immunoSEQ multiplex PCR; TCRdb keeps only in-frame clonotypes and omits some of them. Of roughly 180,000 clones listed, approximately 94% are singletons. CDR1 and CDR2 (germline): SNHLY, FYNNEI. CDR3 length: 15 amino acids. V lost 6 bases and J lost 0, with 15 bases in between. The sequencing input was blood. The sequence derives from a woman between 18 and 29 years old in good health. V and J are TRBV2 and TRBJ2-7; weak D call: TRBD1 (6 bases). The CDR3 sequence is CASSETGLSSYEQYF. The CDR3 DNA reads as TGTGCCAGCAGCGAAACAGGGCTGAGCTCCTACGAGCAGTACTTC.